This T cell receptor (beta chain) derives from a study of cytotoxic CD8 clonotypes in ibrutinib-treated CLL. PBMCs were cryopreserved, and 1.5 to 2.5 micrograms of genomic DNA from them went into TCR beta libraries. Some clones are missing from TCRdb's copy, which holds only in-frame ones; the method was immunoSEQ multiplex PCR. The repertoire holds about 250,000 clones, with about three quarters as singletons. As for this clone: Its antigen is as yet unknown.

Overall study results and limits: Patients had baseline clonality above age-matched healthy donors, and this clonality moved with circulating CD8+ T-cell counts.

This material consisted of PBMCs, taken after 24 months of ibrutinib treatment. This clonotype was sampled from a human donor with chronic lymphocytic leukemia.

The CDR3 reads CASSLVQGRGYTF. CDR3 nucleotides: TGTGCCAGCAGCTTAGTTCAGGGACGGGGCTACACCTTC. The chain couples TRBV7-2 to TRBJ1-2, with a possible D match to TRBD1 (5 bases). This CDR3 contains 13 residues. V was clipped by 1 base and J by 8 bases, with 11 bases between them. The germline V gene has CDR1 SGHTA and CDR2 FQGNSA. The full variable domain, its missing parts supplied by reference TRBV7-2 and TRBJ1-2, is GAGVSQSPSNKVTEKGKDVELRCDPISGHTALYWYRQSLGQGLEFLIYFQGNSAPDKSGLPSDRFSAERTGGSVSTLTIQRTQQEDSAVYLCASSLVQGRGYTFGSGTRLTVV.